The TCR beta chain under discussion was sequenced for a study of T cell responses to AZD1222 COVID-19 vaccine. This clone appeared once. What it recognizes is unknown. With V trimmed by 1 base and J by 8 bases, 7 bases remained unmatched. The CDR3 is made up of 16 amino acids. Germline CDR1 reads SEHNR; CDR2 reads FQNEAQ (reference sequence). The study's findings and limits: Among AZD1222 vaccinees, only 5 or 6 were seropositive at baseline. Females outnumbered males among donors, who were mostly white British; clonal diversity was possibly underestimated. The peak T cell response came first, and repertoires were sampled only after it.

Sequencing used immunoSEQ multiplex PCR; TCRdb keeps in-frame clones, though not all of them. The sample contains 140,000 or so clones, about 92% of which appear only once. Sequenced here: peripheral blood, sampled after recovery from COVID-19. The chain couples TRBV7-9 to TRBJ1-4; 10 bases are shared with TRBD1. The sequence was collected from an adult who had recovered from COVID-19. The CDR3 here is CASSLGPDRGVEKLFF. CDR3 DNA sequence: TGTGCCAGCAGCTTAGGCCCGGACAGGGGGGTAGAAAAACTGTTTTTT.